One sample yielded the 3 T cell receptor beta chains listed below, sequenced in a study of T cells in Graves' hyperthyroidism and ophthalmopathy. Regions amplified from RNA transcripts were the TCR beta CDR3 regions. A set of HTBI primers served as the primers for a first-round RT-PCR of the TCR CDR3. TCRdb re-derived calls from the multiplex PCR reads in MiXCR, one entry per CDR3 protein. The table includes about 270,000 distinct CDR3 sequences, roughly 15% detected once. Sequences were obtained from blood. These receptors all come from a woman aged 50 to 60 with Graves' hyperthyroidism that later progressed to Graves' ophthalmopathy.

This clonotype was counted a few times. The V call is TRBV20-1, the J call TRBJ1-5; no clear D gene. The CDR3 loop spans 13 amino acids. Germline V lookup: CDR1 DFQATT, CDR2 SNEGSKA (reference sequence). V lost 6 bases and J 0 bases, leaving 9 bases between the germline ends. DNA of the CDR3: TGCAGTGCGAGACACGTTAGCAATCAGCCCCAGCATTTT. As protein: CSARHVSNQPQHF.

The table lists this clonotype with a few counts. The J gene is TRBJ2-1, the V gene TRBV5-1; weak D call: TRBD2 (6 bases). This CDR3 spans 15 amino acids. Germline V gene lookup returns CDR1 SGHRS and CDR2 YFSETQ. V lost 4 bases and J 7 bases, leaving 18 bases between the germline ends. CDR3 sequence (DNA): TGCGCCAGCAGCCTAGCGTCATACTCGAGGAATGAGCAGTTCTTC. Amino acid sequence: CASSLASYSRNEQFF.

This clonotype was picked up many times. CDR3 coding DNA: TGTGCCAGCCAGGTTAAGGGCGGGGGCACCGGGGAGCTGTTTTTT. Translated: CASQVKGGGTGELFF. The chain links TRBV2 to TRBJ2-2; 7 bases are a match to TRBD2. This CDR3 has 15 residues. CDR1 SNHLY and CDR2 FYNNEI come from the germline V gene. V lost 8 bases and J lost 4; bases outside the gene matches: 10.